Each of the 21 T cell receptor beta chains below was sequenced from the same sample in a study of T-cell memory formation after mild COVID-19. MiXCR, applied by TCRdb to the 5' RACE reads, yields one record per CDR3 protein. The profile shows roughly 280,000 distinct CDR3 sequences, approximately 7.6% of them singletons. Sequencing was carried out using PBMCs or a T cell subset sorted from them (not recorded which). Receptors were obtained from a man aged 18 to 29 who had mild COVID-19 (a few samples of this study predate the infection). Cell type and time point are not known.

This clonotype showed up just a few times. The rearrangement joins TRBV5-1 to TRBJ2-7; TRBD1 might be the D (6 bases). The CDR3 totals 15 residues. The germline V and J ends were trimmed by 2 bases and 3 bases, with 15 bases remaining between them. Germline CDR1 is SGHRS and CDR2 is YFSETQ. DNA for the CDR3: TGCGCCAGCAGCTTACTGGGGGCCGGGAACTACGAGCAGTACTTC. Protein product: CASSLLGAGNYEQYF.

The chain has TRBV7-2 and TRBJ1-6, with 8 bases fitting TRBD1. Trimming took 9 bases from V and 11 from J; bases not matched to a gene: 12. Germline V CDR1 and CDR2: SGHTA, FQGNSA. This CDR3 comprises 14 residues. CDR3 protein: CASSRGTGAAPLHF. The CDR3 bases are TGTGCCAGTTCGAGGGGGACAGGCGCGGCACCCCTCCACTTT.

CDR3: CSARTKVAKNIQYF. The CDR3 DNA reads as TGCAGTGCTAGAACCAAGGTAGCCAAAAACATTCAGTACTTC. This sequence joins TRBV20-1 and TRBJ2-4; no firm D call. CDR1 is DFQATT, CDR2 SNEGSKA, per germline (reference sequence). The ends were cut back, 2 bases at V and 0 bases at J, with 8 bases in the middle. CDR3 length: 14 amino acids.

The chain recombines TRBV6-6 with TRBJ2-1; D possibly corresponds to TRBD2 (7 bases). Looked up from germline, CDR1 is MNHNY and CDR2 is SVGAGI (reference sequence). V lost 3 bases to trimming and J lost 7 bases, with 16 bases between them. CDR3 length equals 15 residues. The CDR3 nucleotides read TGTGCCAGCAGTTATGGGGGGGGCGCCCCTAATGAGCAGTTCTTC. This translates into CASSYGGGAPNEQFF.

This chain uses TRBV5-1 with TRBJ1-2; 8 positions match TRBD1. Germline trimming cut 0 bases from V and 8 bases from J; bases unmatched to any gene: 9. CDR3 length: 15 residues. Germline assignment: CDR1 SGHRS and CDR2 YFSETQ. In nucleotides, the CDR3 is TGCGCCAGCAGCTTGGATCAGGGGGCGGCTAGAGGCTACACCTTC. Encoded protein: CASSLDQGAARGYTF.

There are a few counts of this clonotype. This chain links TRBV24-1 with TRBJ2-7, with TRBD2 matching over 11 bases. CDR3 length equals 15 residues. Germline-derived CDR1 and CDR2 are KGHDR and SFDVKD. The V segment lost 3 bases and the J segment 4 bases; nucleotides outside the gene matches: 4. CDR3: CATSDQGLAEYEQYF. The CDR3, as DNA: TGTGCCACCAGTGATCAGGGACTAGCGGAATACGAGCAGTACTTC.

This clonotype was detected many times. The chain combines TRBV3-2 with TRBJ2-5; the table gives TRBD2 as D, unverified against the DNA. TRBV3-2 is a pseudogene. This CDR3 contains 14 residues. The CDR3 bases are TGTGCCGGAAGACTAGCGGGGGTCGGGGAGACCCAGTACTTC. This encodes CAGRLAGVGETQYF.

Ten or more counts support this clonotype. In DNA form, the CDR3 reads TGCGCCAGCAGCGAGGGCACAAGCTCCTACAATGAGCAGTTCTTC. Its translation is CASSEGTSSYNEQFF. The genes are TRBV4-3 and TRBJ2-1; possible D gene TRBD2, 5 bases. This CDR3 contains 15 residues. V gave up 5 bases and J gave up 0 bases, with 11 bases separating them. CDR1 LGHNA and CDR2 YSLEER come from the germline V gene.

This clonotype was seen repeatedly, ten times or more. The chain carries TRBV5-1 and TRBJ2-3; 9 nucleotides line up with TRBD2. Germline V gene sequence: CDR1 SGHRS, CDR2 YFSETQ. Trimming at V came to 0 bases and at J to 6 bases, leaving 2 bases not matched to a gene. The CDR3 runs 14 residues. The CDR3 protein is CASSLVAGADTQYF. In DNA, the CDR3 is TGCGCCAGCAGCTTGGTAGCGGGGGCGGATACGCAGTATTTT.

This clonotype has a count of ten or more. This chain joins TRBV6-2 or TRBV6-3 and TRBJ1-2; D uncertain. Trimming left V 2 bases short and J 4 bases short, with 14 bases between. The germline CDR1 and CDR2 sequences are MNHEY and SVGEGT. The CDR3 runs to 15 residues. The CDR3, as DNA: TGTGCCAGCAGTTACGGGTTAGATTCTTTCTATGGCTACACCTTC. Translated, it gives CASSYGLDSFYGYTF.

This clonotype has a count of ten or more. The rearrangement uses TRBV9 and TRBJ2-1; D gene unclear. This CDR3 is 12 amino acids long. Trimming stripped 0 bases from V and 4 bases from J, with 2 bases between. Germline loops: CDR1 SGDLS, CDR2 YYNGEE. CDR3 in DNA: TGTGCCAGCAGCGTAGATTACAATGAGCAGTTCTTC. It translates to CASSVDYNEQFF.

This clonotype appeared a few times. The chain combines TRBV10-3 with TRBJ1-2; D is unclear. Germline values: CDR1 ENHRY, CDR2 SYGVKD. CDR3 length equals 13 residues. V was shortened by 1 base and J by 1 base, with 4 bases between the two germline ends. CDR3 sequence: CAISEFSNYGYTF. In DNA, the CDR3 is TGTGCCATCAGTGAGTTTAGTAACTATGGCTACACCTTC.

CDR3 sequence: CASSLLGRGMGTEAFF. CDR3 sequence (DNA): TGTGCCAGCAGCTTGTTAGGCAGGGGAATGGGGACTGAAGCTTTCTTT. The chain is built from TRBV5-8 and TRBJ1-1; TRBD1 is a possible D gene (6 bases). Germline assignment: CDR1 SGHTS and CDR2 YDEGEE. Trimming left V 1 base short and J 5 bases short, with 18 bases between. The CDR3 spans 16 residues. Together with reference TRBV5-8 and TRBJ1-1, the CDR3 gives the full variable domain: EAGVTQSPTHLIKTRGQQATLRCSPISGHTSVYWYQQALGLGLQFLLWYDEGEERNRGNFPPRFSGRQFPNYSSELNVNALELEDSALYLCASSLLGRGMGTEAFFGQGTRLTVV.

This clonotype has ten or more counts. The CDR3: CASSSGLTSSYEQYV. CDR3 DNA: TGTGCCAGCAGTTCGGGACTTACGAGCTCCTACGAGCAGTACGTC. The rearrangement uses TRBV2 and TRBJ2-7, with D tentatively TRBD2 (6 bases). Trimming stripped 5 bases from V and 0 bases from J, with 14 bases between. Per germline, CDR1 SNHLY and CDR2 FYNNEI. The CDR3 contains 15 residues.

The chain uses TRBV24-1 and TRBJ1-1, with unresolved D. The V end was cut by 4 bases, the J end by 8 bases, with 13 bases between. This CDR3 has 13 amino acids. The germline CDR1 and CDR2 sequences are KGHDR and SFDVKD. Here the CDR3 DNA reads TGTGCCACCAGTGACCCTACTAAGGCCGAAGCTTTCTTT. It encodes CATSDPTKAEAFF.

The chain couples TRBV7-2 to TRBJ1-2; the match to TRBD1 covers 10 bases. Germline V gene sequence: CDR1 SGHTA, CDR2 FQGNSA. This CDR3 contains 14 residues. V was pared by 5 bases and J by 8 bases, with 8 bases of the junction left unmatched. The CDR3 DNA is TGTGCCAGCAGCCTGGACAGGGGGGTGAGGGGCTACACCTTC. Translation gives CASSLDRGVRGYTF.

The sample holds a few counts of this clonotype. The rearrangement joins TRBV27 to TRBJ1-1; D gene ambiguous. Trimming took 4 bases from V and 5 from J, leaving 11 bases between them. Germline lookup yields CDR1 MNHEY and CDR2 SMNVEV (reference sequence). The CDR3 contains 13 residues. CDR3 in DNA: TGTGCCAGCAGTTCACTGGTATTTACTGAAGCTTTCTTT. Its translation is CASSSLVFTEAFF.

This clonotype was counted many times. J is TRBJ2-1 and V is TRBV6-5; possibly TRBD2 for D (5 bases). The CDR3 length is 16 residues. Germline loops: CDR1 MNHEY, CDR2 SVGAGI. V dropped 4 bases and J dropped 0 bases, with 13 bases sitting between them. The CDR3 bases are TGTGCCAGCAGTTCCAGGCGTCGGGGCTCCTACAATGAGCAGTTCTTC. Translation gives CASSSRRRGSYNEQFF.

The chain links TRBV5-4 to TRBJ2-5, with no clear D. Between the trimmed V and J ends, which lost 0 bases and 3 bases, there was a span of 18 bases. There are 17 residues in the CDR3. Germline CDR1 SGHNT, CDR2 YYREEE (reference sequence). CDR3 DNA: TGTGCCAGCAGCTTGGATTTTCAAGTCGGCAAGGAAGAGACCCAGTACTTC. This codes for CASSLDFQVGKEETQYF.

The sample holds a few counts of this clonotype. The V gene is TRBV3-1, the J gene TRBJ1-2; D is perhaps TRBD1 (5 bases). CDR1 is LGHDT and CDR2 is YNNKEL in the germline V gene (reference sequence). The CDR3 is 11 residues long. V was shortened by 8 bases and J by 7 bases, with 11 bases between the two germline ends. CDR3 loop: CASGWRGGYTF. The CDR3 DNA reads as TGTGCCAGCGGTTGGAGGGGTGGCTACACCTTC.

The V gene is TRBV7-2, the J gene TRBJ2-3; 8 nucleotides match TRBD2. J lost 4 bases, V lost 2 bases, and 5 bases had no gene match. The CDR3 covers 15 residues. CDR1 is SGHTA and CDR2 is FQGNSA in the germline V gene. In nucleotides, the CDR3 is TGTGCCAGCAGCTTAACCGGGGGGGGTGCAGATACGCAGTATTTT. Translating gives CASSLTGGGADTQYF.